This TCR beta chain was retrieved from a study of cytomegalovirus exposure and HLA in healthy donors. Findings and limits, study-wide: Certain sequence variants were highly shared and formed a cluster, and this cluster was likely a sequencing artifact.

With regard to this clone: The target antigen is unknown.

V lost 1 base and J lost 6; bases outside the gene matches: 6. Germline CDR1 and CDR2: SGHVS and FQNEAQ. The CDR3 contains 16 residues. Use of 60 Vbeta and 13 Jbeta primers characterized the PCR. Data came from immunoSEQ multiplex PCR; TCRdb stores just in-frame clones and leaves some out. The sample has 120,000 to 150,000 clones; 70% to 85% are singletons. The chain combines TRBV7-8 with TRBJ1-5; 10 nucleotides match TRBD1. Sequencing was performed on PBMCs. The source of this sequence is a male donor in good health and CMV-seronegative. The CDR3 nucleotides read TGTGCCAGCAGCTTAGGATGGGGACAGGGGCTTCAGCCCCAGCATTTT. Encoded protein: CASSLGWGQGLQPQHF.